There are a few counts of the clone carrying this T cell receptor (beta chain). The data were obtained in a study of response to subunit inactivated influenza vaccine. MiXCR was run by TCRdb on the RT-PCR reads, yielding one entry per CDR3 protein. The table includes a few hundred thousand distinct CDR3 sequences, roughly 12% detected once. CDR3 length: 14 residues. Trimming at V came to 8 bases and at J to 4 bases, leaving 7 bases not matched to a gene. Looked up from germline, CDR1 is SNHLY and CDR2 is FYNNEI. The same sample was also studied in work on T cells expressing NK-cell markers. That paper adds: For TCR beta, cDNA was produced by 5'RACE template switching with UMIs. HCMV serostatus: seven of eight sequenced donors positive, one negative.

This specimen was PBMCs from blood, taken on the day of vaccination. The TCR sequence derives from a man aged 50-60 years who received an inactivated influenza vaccine. V gene TRBV2 combines with J gene TRBJ2-2; 7 bases agree with TRBD2. CDR3: CASLIGEGTGELFF. The CDR3 coding sequence is TGTGCCAGCCTTATCGGGGAGGGCACCGGGGAGCTGTTTTTT.